This section outlines one T cell receptor beta chain sequence together with its context. Its target is not known. Treatment reported: 15 to 20 received Ad26.COV2.S at low or high dose, single or two shots; roughly five received placebo; per-sample allocation not given. The samples date from day 63 after the first vaccine or placebo injection. CDR1 is MNHEY and CDR2 is SVGEGT in the germline V gene. This CDR3 comprises 11 residues. V dropped 6 bases and J dropped 7 bases, with 9 bases sitting between them. This sample is part of a study of Ad26.COV2.S vaccination and SARS-CoV-2 variants. Findings and caveats of the study: Similar non-spike TCR breadth was observed in recipients of vaccine and of placebo.

Clones were read by immunoSEQ multiplex PCR, and TCRdb kept only the in-frame ones, dropping some. The sample yields over 350,000 clones, roughly nine tenths seen once. This rearrangement joins TRBV6-2 or TRBV6-3 to TRBJ1-1; no firm D call. Material: peripheral blood, obtained in a trial of Ad26.COV2.S vaccine versus placebo. This TCR derives from a person between 18 and 65 years old who received the Ad26.COV2.S COVID-19 vaccine or a placebo. The CDR3 loop is CASSQGIEAFF. The CDR3 nucleotides are TGTGCCAGCAGCCAAGGGATTGAAGCTTTCTTT.